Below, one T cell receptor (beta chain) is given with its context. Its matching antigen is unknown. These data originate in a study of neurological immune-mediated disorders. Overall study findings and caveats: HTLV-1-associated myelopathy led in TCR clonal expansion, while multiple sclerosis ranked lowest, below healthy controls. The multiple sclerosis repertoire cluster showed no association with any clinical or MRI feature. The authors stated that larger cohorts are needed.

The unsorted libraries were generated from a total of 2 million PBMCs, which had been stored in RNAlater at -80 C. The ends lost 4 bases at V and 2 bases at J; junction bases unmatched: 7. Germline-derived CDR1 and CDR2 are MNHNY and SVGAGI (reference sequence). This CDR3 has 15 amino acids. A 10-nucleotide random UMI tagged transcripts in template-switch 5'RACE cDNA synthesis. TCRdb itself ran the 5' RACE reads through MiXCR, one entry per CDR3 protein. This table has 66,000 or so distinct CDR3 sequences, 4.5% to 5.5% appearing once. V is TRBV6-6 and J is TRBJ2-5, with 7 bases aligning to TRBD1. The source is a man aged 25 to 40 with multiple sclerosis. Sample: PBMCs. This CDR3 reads CASSSPRDRQETQYF. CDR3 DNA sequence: TGTGCCAGCAGTTCGCCTAGGGACAGACAAGAGACCCAGTACTTC.